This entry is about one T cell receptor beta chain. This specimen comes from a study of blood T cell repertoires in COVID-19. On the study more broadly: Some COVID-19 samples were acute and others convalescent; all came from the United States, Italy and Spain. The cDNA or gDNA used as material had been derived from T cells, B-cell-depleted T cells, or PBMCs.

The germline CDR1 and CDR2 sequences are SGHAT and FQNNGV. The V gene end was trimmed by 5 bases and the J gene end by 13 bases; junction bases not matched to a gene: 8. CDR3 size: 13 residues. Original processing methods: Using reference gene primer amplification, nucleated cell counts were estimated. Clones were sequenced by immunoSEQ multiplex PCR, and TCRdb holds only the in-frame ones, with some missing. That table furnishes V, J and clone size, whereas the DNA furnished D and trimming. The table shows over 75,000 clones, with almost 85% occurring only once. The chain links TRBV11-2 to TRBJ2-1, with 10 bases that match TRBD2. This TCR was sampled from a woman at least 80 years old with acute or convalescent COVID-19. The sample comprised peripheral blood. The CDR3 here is CASSTSRLAGQFF. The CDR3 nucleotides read TGTGCCAGCAGCACCAGCCGACTAGCGGGCCAGTTCTTC.